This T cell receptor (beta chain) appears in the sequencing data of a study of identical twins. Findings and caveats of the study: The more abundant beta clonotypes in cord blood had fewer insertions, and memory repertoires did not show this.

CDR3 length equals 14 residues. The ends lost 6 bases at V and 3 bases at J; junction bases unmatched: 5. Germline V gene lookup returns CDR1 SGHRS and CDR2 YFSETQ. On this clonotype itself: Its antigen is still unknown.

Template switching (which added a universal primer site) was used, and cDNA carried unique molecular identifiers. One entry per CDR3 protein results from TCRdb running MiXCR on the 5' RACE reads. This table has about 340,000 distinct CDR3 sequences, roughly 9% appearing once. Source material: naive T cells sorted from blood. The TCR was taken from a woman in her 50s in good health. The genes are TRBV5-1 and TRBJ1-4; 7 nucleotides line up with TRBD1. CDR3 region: CASTEGQPNEKLFF. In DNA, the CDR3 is TGCGCCAGCACTGAGGGACAGCCTAATGAAAAACTGTTTTTT.